One and the same sample provided the 5 T cell receptor beta chains below, sequenced in a study of CD8 T cells in ankylosing spondylitis. TCRdb ran MiXCR on the 5' RACE reads and lists one entry per CDR3 protein. The sample carries 130,000 or so distinct CDR3 sequences, 7% recorded once. Sequenced input: blood, either unsorted or a sorted T cell fraction (not recorded which). These TCRs come from a male donor with ankylosing spondylitis or in good health (not recorded which).

This clonotype appeared many times. This rearrangement joins TRBV20-1 to TRBJ2-4; no definite D call. This CDR3 contains 14 residues. Germline assignment: CDR1 DFQATT and CDR2 SNEGSKA (reference sequence). Trimming cost V 4 bases and J 2 bases, with 12 bases left between them. The CDR3 is CSAKLPSTKNIQYF. DNA of the CDR3: TGCAGTGCTAAACTCCCTAGTACCAAAAACATTCAGTACTTC.

In this sample, this clonotype turned up many times. This chain connects TRBV20-1 to TRBJ2-7; 15 bases align to TRBD2. CDR3 length equals 14 residues. V lost 3 bases, J lost 3 bases, and 0 bases stayed unmatched. The germline V gene encodes CDR1 DFQATT and CDR2 SNEGSKA (reference sequence). The chain's CDR3 is CSARGLAGGYEQYF. In DNA, the CDR3 is TGCAGTGCTAGGGGACTAGCGGGGGGCTACGAGCAGTACTTC.

This clonotype has ten or more counts. The V gene is TRBV30, the J gene TRBJ2-3; D is unclear. This CDR3 has 11 amino acids. Germline-derived CDR1 and CDR2 are GTSNPN and SVGIG (reference sequence). V lost 4 bases and J 4 bases, leaving 6 bases between the germline ends. CDR3 sequence reads: CAWKTADTQYF. CDR3 coding DNA: TGTGCCTGGAAAACAGCAGATACGCAGTATTTT.

This clonotype was seen repeatedly, ten times or more. The V and J genes are TRBV5-1 and TRBJ2-5; D is possibly TRBD1 (5 bases). The CDR3 runs 13 residues. CDR1 is SGHRS and CDR2 is YFSETQ in the germline V gene. Trimming pared 4 bases from V and 4 bases from J, leaving 11 bases between. CDR3 sequence reads: CASSTRVSETQYF. The CDR3 coding sequence is TGCGCCAGCAGCACCAGGGTGTCAGAGACCCAGTACTTC.

Ten or more counts support this clonotype. The J gene is TRBJ2-1, the V gene TRBV7-2; 9 nucleotides line up with TRBD2. Losses at the gene ends were 5 bases for V and 1 base for J; bases not matched to a gene: 3. Per the germline V gene, CDR1 is SGHTA and CDR2 is FQGNSA. CDR3 length: 15 amino acids. CDR3 bases: TGTGCCAGCAGCCCTAGCGGGGCTTCCTACAATGAGCAGTTCTTC. Translation gives CASSPSGASYNEQFF.